A single sample gave rise to the 24 T cell receptor beta chains below, sequenced in a study of technical replicates of blood from a few donors. Libraries were prepared by immunoSEQ multiplex PCR; TCRdb keeps only in-frame clonotypes and omits some of them. The sample has about 70,000 clones; almost 98% are singletons. Sequencing was carried out using T cells isolated from PBMCs. These receptor sequences come from a human donor in good health.

The CDR3 coding sequence is TGTGCCAGCAGAAAACAGGGTCCCATTGAAAAACTGTTTTTT. It is translated as CASRKQGPIEKLFF. J is TRBJ1-4 and V is TRBV7-9, with D perhaps matching TRBD1 (6 bases). Trimming stripped 6 bases from V and 7 bases from J, with 15 bases between. CDR1 is SEHNR, CDR2 FQNEAQ, per germline (reference sequence). This CDR3 region has 14 residues.

The genes are TRBV9 and TRBJ2-2; a weak D match, TRBD2 (5 bases). CDR3 size: 15 residues. V dropped 3 bases and J dropped 1 base, with 10 bases sitting between them. Germline V gene data show CDR1 as SGDLS and CDR2 as YYNGEE. DNA for the CDR3: TGTGCCAGCAGCGCTACCGCGGGGAACACCGGGGAGCTGTTTTTT. As protein: CASSATAGNTGELFF.

The chain employs TRBV5-6 and TRBJ2-1; 10 nucleotides line up with TRBD2. Germline lookup yields CDR1 SGHDT and CDR2 YYEEEE. The CDR3 is made up of 15 amino acids. The V segment lost 4 bases and the J segment 5 bases; nucleotides outside the gene matches: 6. The CDR3 DNA reads TGTGCCAGCAGCCGTAGGACTAGCGGAAACAATGAGCAGTTCTTC. This encodes CASSRRTSGNNEQFF. Complete variable domain (other parts from reference TRBV5-6 and TRBJ2-1): DAGVTQSPTHLIKTRGQQVTLRCSPKSGHDTVSWYQQALGQGPQFIFQYYEEEERQRGNFPDRFSGHQFPNYSSELNVNALLLGDSALYLCASSRRTSGNNEQFFGPGTRLTVL.

The chain has TRBV28 and TRBJ1-1, with D possibly TRBD1 on 5 matching bases. The CDR3 is made up of 16 amino acids. With 8 bases removed from V and 7 bases from J, the gap between germline ends came to 26 bases. The germline gives CDR1 MDHEN, CDR2 SYDVKM. The CDR3 is CASSIAGGSGDFEAFF. In DNA form, the CDR3 reads TGTGCCAGCTCCATTGCGGGAGGTTCTGGGGACTTTGAAGCTTTCTTT.

The chain combines TRBV18 with TRBJ2-3, with 11 nucleotides matching TRBD2. This CDR3 is 16 amino acids long. Trimming at V came to 6 bases and at J to 2 bases, leaving 7 bases not matched to a gene. Per germline, CDR1 KGHSH and CDR2 LQKENI. The chain's CDR3 is CASSQTSGGTTDTQYF. DNA for the CDR3: TGTGCCAGCTCCCAAACTAGCGGGGGTACCACAGATACGCAGTATTTT.

Only one count was recorded for this clone. This chain links TRBV2 with TRBJ2-3; 10 bases map to TRBD2. This CDR3 is built from 17 residues. Trimming at V came to 11 bases and at J to 0 bases, leaving 14 bases not matched to a gene. Germline V lookup: CDR1 SNHLY, CDR2 FYNNEI. The CDR3 here is CAGWDLAGAQSTDTQYF. As DNA, the CDR3 is TGTGCCGGGTGGGACCTAGCGGGGGCCCAAAGCACAGATACGCAGTATTTT.

V usage is TRBV7-2 and J usage is TRBJ1-5, with D perhaps TRBD1 (5 bases). The V gene lost 1 base and the J gene lost 2 bases, with 12 bases spanning the gap. CDR1 SGHTA and CDR2 FQGNSA come from the germline V gene. This CDR3 has 16 residues. The CDR3: CASSLEVSRGNQPQHF. The CDR3 bases are TGTGCCAGCAGCTTAGAAGTGAGCAGGGGCAATCAGCCCCAGCATTTT.

In DNA form, the CDR3 reads TGTGCCAGCAGTTATGGGACAGGGGCCAATGAAAAACTGTTTTTT. It codes for CASSYGTGANEKLFF. The chain joins TRBV6-5 to TRBJ1-4; 10 positions agree with TRBD1. Trimming at V came to 3 bases and at J to 5 bases, leaving 3 bases not matched to a gene. CDR1 and CDR2 (germline): MNHEY, SVGAGI. This CDR3 contains 15 residues.

The chain links TRBV7-9 to TRBJ2-7; D possibly corresponds to TRBD2 (5 bases). Trimming removed 1 base at V and 4 bases at J, with 11 bases between. Germline V gives CDR1 SEHNR, CDR2 FQNEAQ (reference sequence). The CDR3 is 14 amino acids. The CDR3 sequence: CASSLELSGYEQYF. CDR3 nucleotides: TGTGCCAGCAGCTTAGAACTGTCGGGGTACGAGCAGTACTTC.

The V call is TRBV2, the J call TRBJ2-2, with D perhaps matching TRBD1 (5 bases). V gave up 2 bases and J gave up 3 bases, with 10 bases separating them. The germline V gene encodes CDR1 SNHLY and CDR2 FYNNEI. The CDR3 has 15 amino acids. This CDR3 reads CASSEQGAYTGELFF. In DNA form, the CDR3 reads TGTGCCAGCAGTGAACAGGGCGCGTACACCGGGGAGCTGTTTTTT.

The chain recombines TRBV25-1 with TRBJ2-1, with TRBD2 matching 10 bases. Looked up from germline, CDR1 is MGHDK and CDR2 is SYGVNS. With V trimmed by 4 bases and J by 7 bases, 7 bases remained unmatched. The CDR3 spans 15 residues. The CDR3 DNA reads TGTGCCAGCAGTGCAAGAGCGGGAGGGCTTAATGAGCAGTTCTTC. Protein: CASSARAGGLNEQFF.

The chain couples TRBV7-8 to TRBJ2-7, with TRBD2 identical over 7 bases. The V gene's germline CDR1 is SGHVS and CDR2 FQNEAQ. The V and J ends lost 5 bases and 4 bases, in that order; junction bases with no gene match: 11. This CDR3 region has 15 residues. The CDR3 sequence: CASSKTAGREYEQYF. CDR3 in DNA: TGTGCCAGCAGCAAAACAGCGGGGAGGGAATACGAGCAGTACTTC.

Note on this clone: The germline gene is not matched at one end of the junction; a read error may be the cause. This chain joins TRBV29-1 and TRBJ2-7; possibly TRBD1 for D (5 bases). This CDR3 has 13 amino acids. Germline V CDR1 and CDR2: SQVTM, ANQGSEA. This CDR3 is CSVATGFSDEQYF. The DNA for the CDR3 is TGCAGCGTTGCTACAGGCTTCTCCGACGAGCAGTACTTC.

The chain employs TRBV28 and TRBJ1-2, with D possibly matching TRBD1 (5 bases). The germline V gene encodes CDR1 MDHEN and CDR2 SYDVKM. Deletions cut 4 bases from V and 3 bases from J, with 18 bases between. The CDR3 has 16 amino acids. The chain's CDR3 is CASSSLPDKKYYGYTF. CDR3 in DNA: TGTGCCAGCAGTTCCCTACCGGACAAGAAATACTATGGCTACACCTTC.

The V and J genes are TRBV5-4 and TRBJ2-2; perhaps TRBD2 as D (6 bases). The CDR3 covers 17 residues. Trimming pared 1 base from V and 0 bases from J, leaving 13 bases between. Germline V gene data show CDR1 as SGHNT and CDR2 as YYREEE (reference sequence). The CDR3 loop reads CASSLLALASNTGELFF. In DNA, the CDR3 is TGTGCCAGCAGCTTGTTGGCACTAGCTTCGAACACCGGGGAGCTGTTTTTT.

The chain combines TRBV5-1 with TRBJ2-2; tentative D call: TRBD1 (6 bases). The CDR3 consists of 13 residues. Germline CDR1 and CDR2: SGHRS and YFSETQ. CDR3 loop: CAVEGGKTGELFF. The CDR3 nucleotides are TGCGCTGTGGAAGGGGGAAAGACCGGGGAGCTGTTTTTT.

The rearrangement uses TRBV11-3 and TRBJ2-7; 15 bases are shared with TRBD2. With V trimmed by 0 bases and J by 4 bases, 1 base remained unmatched. Germline CDR1 reads SGHNT; CDR2 reads YENEEA. The CDR3 runs 16 residues. The CDR3 here is CASSLEGTSGGYEQYF. For the CDR3, the DNA is TGTGCCAGCAGCTTAGAGGGGACTAGCGGGGGGTACGAGCAGTACTTC.

This sequence joins TRBV5-1 and TRBJ1-1, with 8 bases aligning to TRBD1. This CDR3 is 14 amino acids long. The junction had 7 bases not matched to a gene; V was cut back by 4 bases and J by 5 bases. Germline V gene data show CDR1 as SGHRS and CDR2 as YFSETQ. The CDR3 DNA follows: TGCGCCAGCAGCATCGGACAGGGAGGGACTGAAGCTTTCTTT. Its protein product is CASSIGQGGTEAFF.

This chain links TRBV11-3 with TRBJ2-7, with 11 bases matching TRBD2. The CDR3 is made up of 15 amino acids. J was trimmed by 2 bases and V by 1 base; bases with no gene match: 1. Per the germline V gene, CDR1 is SGHNT and CDR2 is YENEEA. CDR3 bases: TGTGCCAGCAGCTTAGTACTAGCGGGGGCCTACGAGCAGTACTTC. Translated, it gives CASSLVLAGAYEQYF.

As DNA, the CDR3 is TGCGCCAGCAGCCCGGGACAGGGGGCAGATCAGCCCCAGCATTTT. Its translation: CASSPGQGADQPQHF. The chain carries TRBV5-1 and TRBJ1-5, with 12 bases identical to TRBD1. J lost 5 bases, V lost 4 bases, and 4 bases had no gene match. Germline V lookup: CDR1 SGHRS, CDR2 YFSETQ. The CDR3 runs to 15 residues. Full variable domain (remainder filled in from reference TRBV5-1 and TRBJ1-5): KAGVTQTPRYLIKTRGQQVTLSCSPISGHRSVSWYQQTPGQGLQFLFEYFSETQRNKGNFPGRFSGRQFSNSRSEMNVSTLELGDSALYLCASSPGQGADQPQHFGDGTRLSIL.

The gene calls are TRBV11-3 and TRBJ1-4; possible D gene TRBD1, 6 bases. V gave up 1 base and J gave up 3 bases, with 9 bases separating them. The V gene's germline CDR1 is SGHNT and CDR2 YENEEA. This CDR3 is built from 15 residues. The CDR3 sequence is CASSLGTAPNEKLFF. The CDR3 bases are TGTGCCAGCAGCTTAGGGACAGCCCCTAATGAAAAACTGTTTTTT.

V and J are TRBV27 and TRBJ1-1, with D uncertain. CDR1 and CDR2 from the germline V gene are MNHEY and SMNVEV (reference sequence). The V and J ends lost 3 bases and 5 bases respectively, with 10 bases between them. This CDR3 contains 13 residues. CDR3 sequence: CASSLSSQTEAFF. The CDR3 nucleotides are TGTGCCAGCAGTTTGTCCAGTCAAACTGAAGCTTTCTTT.

V and J are TRBV6-5 and TRBJ2-2; 8 bases map to TRBD2. This CDR3 is 16 amino acids long. J was trimmed by 3 bases and V by 2 bases; bases with no gene match: 5. Germline lookup yields CDR1 MNHEY and CDR2 SVGAGI. The CDR3 region is CASSYRRGGYTGELFF. The CDR3 bases are TGTGCCAGCAGTTACAGACGGGGGGGCTACACCGGGGAGCTGTTTTTT.

The chain combines TRBV11-2 with TRBJ2-1, with TRBD2 matching over 7 bases. Losses at the gene ends were 7 bases for V and 3 bases for J; bases not matched to a gene: 9. The CDR3 covers 15 residues. CDR1 is SGHAT, CDR2 FQNNGV, per germline. This CDR3 reads CASIKGPSGYNEQFF. As DNA, the CDR3 is TGTGCCAGCATCAAAGGGCCTAGCGGCTACAATGAGCAGTTCTTC. Drawing the rest from reference TRBV11-2 and TRBJ2-1, the complete variable domain is EAGVAQSPRYKIIEKRQSVAFWCNPISGHATLYWYQQILGQGPKLLIQFQNNGVVDDSQLPKDRFSAERLKGVDSTLKIQPAKLEDSAVYLCASIKGPSGYNEQFFGPGTRLTVL.